These T cell receptor beta chains were read from a single sample in a study of esophageal squamous cell carcinoma under preoperative chemotherapy. TCRdb passed the PCR reads through MiXCR, listing each CDR3 protein once. This table holds roughly 30,000 distinct CDR3 sequences, about half found once. Sample acquisition took place from a patient given preoperative chemotherapy. These receptors all stem from a human donor with esophageal squamous cell carcinoma. The donor label of this sample is uncertain. CDR3s include the opening cysteine and the closing phenylalanine or tryptophan. Fields, in order: J gene, D gene, clone size, V gene, CDR3 length, CDR3 protein, CDR3 DNA. The D gene is left open where the match is weak. The size entry is marked missing in some rows and otherwise reads once, few, many or a size class.

J gene: TRBJ2-1; D gene: NA; clone size: NA; V gene: TRBV6-1; CDR3 length: 14; CDR3 protein: CASLGAPSYNEQFF; CDR3 DNA: TGTGCCAGCCTTGGGGCCCCTTCCTACAATGAGCAGTTCTTC
J gene: TRBJ2-1; D gene: NA; clone size: few; V gene: TRBV7-6; CDR3 length: 12; CDR3 protein: CASSLAGGQQFF; CDR3 DNA: TGTGCCAGCAGCTTAGCGGGGGGGCAGCAGTTCTTC
J gene: TRBJ2-2; D gene: TRBD1; clone size: many; V gene: TRBV6-2/TRBV6-3; CDR3 length: 16; CDR3 protein: CASSYWAGGDTGELFF; CDR3 DNA: TGTGCCAGCAGTTACTGGGCAGGGGGAGACACCGGGGAGCTGTTTTTT
J gene: TRBJ2-3; D gene: NA; clone size: NA; V gene: TRBV7-9; CDR3 length: 16; CDR3 protein: CASSFLSDWAKNMQYF; CDR3 DNA: TGTGCCAGCAGCTTCTTGTCGGACTGGGCCAAAAACATGCAGTATTTT
J gene: TRBJ2-1; D gene: TRBD1; clone size: few; V gene: TRBV4-1; CDR3 length: 19; CDR3 protein: CASSQAGTDMFLIYNEQFF; CDR3 DNA: TGCGCCAGCAGCCAAGCCGGGACAGACATGTTCCTAATCTACAATGAGCAGTTCTTC
J gene: TRBJ2-5; D gene: TRBD2; clone size: NA; V gene: TRBV7-2; CDR3 length: 14; CDR3 protein: CAGSGGFAKDTQYF; CDR3 DNA: TGTGCCGGGAGCGGGGGCTTCGCCAAAGACACCCAGTACTTC
J gene: TRBJ1-1; D gene: NA; clone size: many; V gene: TRBV7-9; CDR3 length: 14; CDR3 protein: CASSRAGMNTEAFF; CDR3 DNA: TGTGCCAGCAGCCGTGCTGGGATGAACACTGAAGCTTTCTTT
J gene: TRBJ1-2; D gene: TRBD1; clone size: NA; V gene: TRBV19; CDR3 length: 13; CDR3 protein: CASSRTGGYGYTF; CDR3 DNA: TGTGCCAGTAGTAGGACAGGGGGCTATGGCTACACCTTC
J gene: TRBJ2-5; D gene: TRBD2; clone size: NA; V gene: TRBV7-2; CDR3 length: 15; CDR3 protein: CASSSWAGVQETQYF; CDR3 DNA: TGTGCCAGCAGCTCTTGGGCGGGAGTCCAAGAGACCCAGTACTTC
J gene: TRBJ1-6; D gene: NA; clone size: once; V gene: TRBV11-3; CDR3 length: 14; CDR3 protein: CASSPTVNNSPLHF; CDR3 DNA: TGTGCCAGCAGCCCGACCGTCAACAATTCACCCCTCCACTTT
J gene: TRBJ2-5; D gene: NA; clone size: NA; V gene: TRBV5-4; CDR3 length: 13; CDR3 protein: CASRLGWGETQYF; CDR3 DNA: TGTGCCAGCAGGTTGGGGTGGGGAGAGACCCAGTACTTC
J gene: TRBJ2-7; D gene: NA; clone size: NA; V gene: TRBV11-1; CDR3 length: 13; CDR3 protein: CASSPRLFYEQYF; CDR3 DNA: TGTGCCAGCAGCCCGCGACTCTTCTACGAGCAGTACTTC
J gene: TRBJ2-3; D gene: TRBD1; clone size: NA; V gene: TRBV6-1; CDR3 length: 15; CDR3 protein: CGSEKGAWATDIQYF; CDR3 DNA: TGTGGCAGCGAAAAGGGGGCGTGGGCCACCGATATTCAGTATTTT
J gene: TRBJ2-5; D gene: TRBD2; clone size: NA; V gene: TRBV5-6; CDR3 length: 15; CDR3 protein: CASSWDGGVWETQYF; CDR3 DNA: TGTGCCAGCAGCTGGGACGGGGGGGTTTGGGAGACCCAGTACTTC
J gene: TRBJ2-2; D gene: NA; clone size: NA; V gene: TRBV6-1; CDR3 length: 14; CDR3 protein: CASRSRPNTGELFF; CDR3 DNA: TGTGCCAGCAGAAGCCGGCCTAACACCGGGGAGCTGTTTTTT
J gene: TRBJ2-2; D gene: NA; clone size: NA; V gene: TRBV12-3/TRBV12-4; CDR3 length: 15; CDR3 protein: CARSLEAVNTEELYF; CDR3 DNA: TGTGCCAGGAGTTTAGAAGCGGTGAACACAGAGGAGCTGTATTTT